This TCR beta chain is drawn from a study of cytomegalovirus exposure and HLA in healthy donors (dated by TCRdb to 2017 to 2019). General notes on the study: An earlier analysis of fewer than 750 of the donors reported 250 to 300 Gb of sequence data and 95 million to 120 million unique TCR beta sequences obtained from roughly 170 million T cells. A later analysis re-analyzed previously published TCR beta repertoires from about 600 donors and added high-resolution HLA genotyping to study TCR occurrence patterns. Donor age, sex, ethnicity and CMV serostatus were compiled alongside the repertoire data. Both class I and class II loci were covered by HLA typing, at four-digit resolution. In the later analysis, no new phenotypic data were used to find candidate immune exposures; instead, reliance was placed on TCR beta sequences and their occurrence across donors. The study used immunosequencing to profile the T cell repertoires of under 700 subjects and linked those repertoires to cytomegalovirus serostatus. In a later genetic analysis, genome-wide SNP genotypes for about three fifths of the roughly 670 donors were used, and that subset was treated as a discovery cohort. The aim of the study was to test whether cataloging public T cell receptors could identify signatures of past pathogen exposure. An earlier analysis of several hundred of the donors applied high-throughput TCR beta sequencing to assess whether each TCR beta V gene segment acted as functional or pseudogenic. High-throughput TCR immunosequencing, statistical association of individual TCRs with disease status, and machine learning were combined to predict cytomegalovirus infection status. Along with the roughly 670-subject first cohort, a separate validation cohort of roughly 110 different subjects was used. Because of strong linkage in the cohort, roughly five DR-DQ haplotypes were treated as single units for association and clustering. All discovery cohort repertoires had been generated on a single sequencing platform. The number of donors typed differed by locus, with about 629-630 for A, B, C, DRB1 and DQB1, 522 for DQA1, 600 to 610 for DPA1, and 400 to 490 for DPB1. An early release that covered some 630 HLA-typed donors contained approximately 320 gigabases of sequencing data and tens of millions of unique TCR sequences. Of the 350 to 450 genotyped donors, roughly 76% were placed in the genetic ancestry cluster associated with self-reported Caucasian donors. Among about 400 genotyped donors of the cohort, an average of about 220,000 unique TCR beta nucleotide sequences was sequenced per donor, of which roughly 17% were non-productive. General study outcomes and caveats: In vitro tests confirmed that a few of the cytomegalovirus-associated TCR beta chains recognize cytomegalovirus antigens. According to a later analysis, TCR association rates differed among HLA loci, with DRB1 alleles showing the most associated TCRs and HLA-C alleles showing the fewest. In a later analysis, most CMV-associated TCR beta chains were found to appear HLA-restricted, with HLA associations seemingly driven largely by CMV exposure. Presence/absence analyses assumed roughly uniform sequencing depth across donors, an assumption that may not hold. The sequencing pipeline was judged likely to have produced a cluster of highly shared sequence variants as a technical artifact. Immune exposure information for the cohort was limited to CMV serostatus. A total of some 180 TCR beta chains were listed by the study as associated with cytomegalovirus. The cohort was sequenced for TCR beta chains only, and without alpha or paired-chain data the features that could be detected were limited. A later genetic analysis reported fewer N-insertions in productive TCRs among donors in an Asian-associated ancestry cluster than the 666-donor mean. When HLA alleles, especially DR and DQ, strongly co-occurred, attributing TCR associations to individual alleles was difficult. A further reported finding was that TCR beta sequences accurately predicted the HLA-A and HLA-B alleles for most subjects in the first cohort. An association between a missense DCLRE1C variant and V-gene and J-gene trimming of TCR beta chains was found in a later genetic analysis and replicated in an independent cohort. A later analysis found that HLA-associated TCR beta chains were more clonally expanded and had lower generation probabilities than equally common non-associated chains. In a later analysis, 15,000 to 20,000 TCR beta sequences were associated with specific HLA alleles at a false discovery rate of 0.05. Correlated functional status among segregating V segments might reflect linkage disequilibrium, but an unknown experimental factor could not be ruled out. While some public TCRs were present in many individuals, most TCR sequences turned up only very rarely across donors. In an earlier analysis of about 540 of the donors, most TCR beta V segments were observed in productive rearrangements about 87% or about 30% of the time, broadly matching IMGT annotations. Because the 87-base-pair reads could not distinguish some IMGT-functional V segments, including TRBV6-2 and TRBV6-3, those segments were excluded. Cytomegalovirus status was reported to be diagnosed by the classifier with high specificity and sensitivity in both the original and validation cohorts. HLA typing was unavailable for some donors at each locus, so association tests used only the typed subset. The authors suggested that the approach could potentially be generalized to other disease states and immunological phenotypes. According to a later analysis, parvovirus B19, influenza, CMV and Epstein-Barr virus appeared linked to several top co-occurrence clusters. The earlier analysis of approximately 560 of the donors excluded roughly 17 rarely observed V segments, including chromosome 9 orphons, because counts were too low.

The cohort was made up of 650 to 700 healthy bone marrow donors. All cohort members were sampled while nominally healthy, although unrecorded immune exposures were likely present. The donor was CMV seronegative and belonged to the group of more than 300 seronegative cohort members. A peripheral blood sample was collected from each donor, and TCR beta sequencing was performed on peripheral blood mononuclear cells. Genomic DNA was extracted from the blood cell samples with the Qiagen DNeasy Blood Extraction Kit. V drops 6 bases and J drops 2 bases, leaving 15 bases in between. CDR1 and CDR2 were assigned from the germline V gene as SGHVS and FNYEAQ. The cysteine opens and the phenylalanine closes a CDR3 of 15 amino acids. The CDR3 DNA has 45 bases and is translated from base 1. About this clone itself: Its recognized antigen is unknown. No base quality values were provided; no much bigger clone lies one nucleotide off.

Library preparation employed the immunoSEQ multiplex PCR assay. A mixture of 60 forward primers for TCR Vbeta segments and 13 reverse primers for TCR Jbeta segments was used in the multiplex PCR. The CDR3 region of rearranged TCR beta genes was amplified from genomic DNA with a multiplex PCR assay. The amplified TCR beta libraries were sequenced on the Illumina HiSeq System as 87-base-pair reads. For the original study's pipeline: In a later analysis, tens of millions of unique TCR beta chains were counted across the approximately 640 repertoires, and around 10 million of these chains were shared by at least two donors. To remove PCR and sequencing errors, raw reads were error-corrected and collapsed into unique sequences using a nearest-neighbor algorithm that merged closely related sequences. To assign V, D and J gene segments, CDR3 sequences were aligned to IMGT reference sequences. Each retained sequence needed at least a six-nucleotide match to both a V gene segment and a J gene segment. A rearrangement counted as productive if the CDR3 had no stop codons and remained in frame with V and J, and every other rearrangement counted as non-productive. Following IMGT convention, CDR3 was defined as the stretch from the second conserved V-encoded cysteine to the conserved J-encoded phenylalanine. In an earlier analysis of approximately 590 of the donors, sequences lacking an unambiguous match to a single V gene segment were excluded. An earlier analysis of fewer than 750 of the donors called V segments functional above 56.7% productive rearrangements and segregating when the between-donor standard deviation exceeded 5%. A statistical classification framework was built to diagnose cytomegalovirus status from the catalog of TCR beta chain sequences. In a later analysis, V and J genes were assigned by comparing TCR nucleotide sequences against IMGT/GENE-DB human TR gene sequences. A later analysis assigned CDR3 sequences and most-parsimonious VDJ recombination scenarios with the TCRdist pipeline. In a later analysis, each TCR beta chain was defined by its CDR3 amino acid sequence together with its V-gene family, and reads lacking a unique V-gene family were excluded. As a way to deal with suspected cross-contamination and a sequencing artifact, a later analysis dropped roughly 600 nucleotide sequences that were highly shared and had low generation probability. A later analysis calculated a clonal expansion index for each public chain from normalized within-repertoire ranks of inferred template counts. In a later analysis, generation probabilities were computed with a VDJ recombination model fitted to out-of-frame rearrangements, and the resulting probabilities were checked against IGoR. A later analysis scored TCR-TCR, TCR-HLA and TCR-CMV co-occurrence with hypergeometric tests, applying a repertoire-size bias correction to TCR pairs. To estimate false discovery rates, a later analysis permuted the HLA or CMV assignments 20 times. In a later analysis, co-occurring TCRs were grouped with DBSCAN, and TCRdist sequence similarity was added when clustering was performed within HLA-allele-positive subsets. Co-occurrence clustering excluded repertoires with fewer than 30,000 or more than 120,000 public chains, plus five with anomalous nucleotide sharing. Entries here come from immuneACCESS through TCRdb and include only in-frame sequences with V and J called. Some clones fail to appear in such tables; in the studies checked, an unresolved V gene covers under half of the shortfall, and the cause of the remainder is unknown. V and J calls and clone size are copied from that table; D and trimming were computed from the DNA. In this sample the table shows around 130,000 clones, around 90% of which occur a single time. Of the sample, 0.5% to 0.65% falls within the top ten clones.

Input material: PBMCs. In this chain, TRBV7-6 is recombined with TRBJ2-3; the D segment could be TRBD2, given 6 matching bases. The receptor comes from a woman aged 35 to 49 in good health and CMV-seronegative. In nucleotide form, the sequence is TGTGCCAGCAGAACCGGGACTGCCTCCACAGATACGCAGTATTTT. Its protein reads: CASRTGTASTDTQYF.